The 17 T cell receptor beta chains given below trace back to one sample, sequenced in a study of CD8+CD57+ T cells in acquired aplastic anemia. Genomic DNA provided the template from which TCR beta VDJ and CDR3 profiles were obtained. TCRdb called the reads again in MiXCR, with one record for every CDR3 protein. Of around 150,000 distinct CDR3 sequences listed, approximately 44% are singletons. The sample was sorted CD4+, CD8+, or CD8+CD57+ T cells (not recorded which) from PBMCs. Receptor source: a human donor in good health.

The chain links TRBV30 to TRBJ1-2; no clear D gene. Trimming cost V 0 bases and J 8 bases, with 7 bases left between them. CDR1 and CDR2 (germline): GTSNPN, SVGIG (reference sequence). This CDR3 spans 11 amino acids. This CDR3 reads CAWSVLVGYTF. The DNA for the CDR3 is TGTGCCTGGAGTGTATTAGTAGGCTACACCTTC.

This clonotype occurred many times. V is TRBV20-1 and J is TRBJ2-3; possibly TRBD1 for D (6 bases). Trimming removed 6 bases from V and 0 bases from J, with 13 bases in between. Germline V CDR1 and CDR2: DFQATT, SNEGSKA (reference sequence). The CDR3 is made up of 14 amino acids. The DNA for the CDR3 is TGCAGTGCCACAGCAGGGGCTAGCACAGATACGCAGTATTTT. This codes for CSATAGASTDTQYF.

This chain connects TRBV6-4 to TRBJ2-3, with 10 bases matching TRBD2. The CDR3 is 15 residues long. Germline V gene sequence: CDR1 MRHNA, CDR2 SNTAGT. V lost 4 bases to trimming and J lost 1 base; unmatched junction nucleotides: 2. CDR3 sequence reads: CASSAGTSGTDTQYF. As DNA, the CDR3 is TGTGCCAGCAGTGCCGGGACTAGCGGCACAGATACGCAGTATTTT.

In regard to this clonotype: A single base separates this from a much larger clone, so it may be a read error. The chain is built from TRBV6-5 and TRBJ1-1; tentatively, D is TRBD1 (6 bases). The V gene's germline CDR1 is MNHEY and CDR2 SVGAGI. This CDR3 contains 14 residues. CDR3 DNA: TGTGCCAGCAGTTTTGGACAGATGAACACTGAAGCTTCCTTT. It specifies CASSFGQMNTEASF.

Remarks on this clonotype: A much more abundant neighbour one base away suggests this may be a read error. This chain joins TRBV12-5 and TRBJ1-1, with unresolved D. Germline V gives CDR1 LGHNT, CDR2 FRNRAP. The CDR3 runs 15 residues. In DNA, the CDR3 is TGTGCTAGTGGTTTGGTAAGCATAAGGCCCACTAAAGCTTTCTTT. Its translation: CASGLVSIRPTKAFF.

This rearrangement joins TRBV18 to TRBJ1-2; 7 bases fit TRBD1. CDR1 is KGHSH, CDR2 LQKENI, per germline. The J segment lost 4 bases and the V segment lost 3 bases, leaving 8 bases of the junction unmatched. The CDR3 runs 15 residues. The CDR3 loop is CASSPSTGYGYGYTF. The DNA of the CDR3 is TGTGCCAGCTCACCTTCGACAGGGTATGGCTATGGCTACACCTTC.

The chain recombines TRBV12-3 or TRBV12-4 with TRBJ2-3; D call uncertain. V lost 3 bases to trimming and J lost 0 bases, with 16 bases between them. CDR3 length: 17 residues. The CDR3, as DNA: TGTGCCAGCAGTTTGTATGCCAGGATTATGAGCACAGATACGCAGTATTTT. It is translated as CASSLYARIMSTDTQYF.

This clonotype was seen at least ten times. The rearrangement joins TRBV5-1 to TRBJ2-1; the D gene is possibly TRBD2 (6 bases). Germline V gene lookup returns CDR1 SGHRS and CDR2 YFSETQ. Trimming took 4 bases from V and 2 from J, leaving 13 bases between them. The CDR3 sequence is 15 residues long. CDR3 protein: CASSPAGGTYNEQFF. The CDR3 nucleotides read TGCGCCAGCAGCCCCGCCGGGGGTACCTACAATGAGCAGTTCTTC.

This clonotype came up a few times. The chain has TRBV15 and TRBJ2-2; the match to TRBD1 covers 9 bases. The J segment lost 7 bases and the V segment lost 1 base, leaving 7 bases of the junction unmatched. The length of the CDR3 is 16 residues. Germline V gives CDR1 LNHNV, CDR2 YYDKDF (reference sequence). CDR3 protein: CATSRGDRVGYGELFF. CDR3 nucleotides: TGTGCCACCAGCAGAGGGGACAGGGTGGGATACGGGGAGCTGTTTTTT.

V and J are TRBV2 and TRBJ2-5; D remains unclear. CDR1 and CDR2 from the germline V gene are SNHLY and FYNNEI. The ends were cut back, 7 bases at V and 3 bases at J, with 9 bases in the middle. The CDR3 length is 12 residues. This chain's CDR3 is CASIYVEETQYF. As DNA, the CDR3 is TGTGCCAGCATTTATGTCGAAGAGACCCAGTACTTC.

This clonotype has ten or more counts. This chain connects TRBV7-2 to TRBJ2-7; TRBD2 agrees at 15 bases. Germline V gene sequence: CDR1 SGHTA, CDR2 FQGNSA. Trimming at V came to 5 bases and at J to 4 bases, leaving 9 bases not matched to a gene. The CDR3 extends over 17 amino acids. The CDR3: CASSGSRTSGGAYEQYF. The CDR3 DNA is TGTGCCAGCAGCGGGAGCAGGACTAGCGGGGGGGCGTACGAGCAGTACTTC.

This clonotype came up many times. This rearrangement joins TRBV20-1 to TRBJ2-1; no reliable D call. CDR3 size: 14 residues. CDR1 is DFQATT and CDR2 is SNEGSKA in the germline V gene (reference sequence). Trimming shortened V by 2 bases and J by 6 bases, and 14 bases separated the two germline ends. CDR3 region: CSARTNWGSNEQFF. The CDR3 coding sequence is TGCAGTGCTAGAACCAATTGGGGAAGCAATGAGCAGTTCTTC.

This clonotype was counted only a few times. V usage is TRBV6-1 and J usage is TRBJ1-5; D gene ambiguous. V lost 7 bases to trimming and J lost 6 bases, with 19 bases between them. The CDR3 is made up of 15 amino acids. Germline assignment: CDR1 MNHNS and CDR2 SASEGT. CDR3 in amino acids: CASTYVKGVFQPQHF. The CDR3, as DNA: TGTGCCAGCACCTACGTAAAGGGCGTTTTTCAGCCCCAGCATTTT.

In its sample, this clonotype was seen many times. The J gene is TRBJ1-1, the V gene TRBV12-3 or TRBV12-4; D is unresolved. V lost 6 bases, J lost 0 bases, and 11 bases lay in between. CDR3 length equals 14 residues. The CDR3 reads CASRDGPMNTEAFF. In nucleotides, the CDR3 is TGTGCCAGCAGGGACGGGCCAATGAACACTGAAGCTTTCTTT.

A remark on this clonotype: A much larger clone sits a single nucleotide away, making a read error possible. The conserved phenylalanine or tryptophan normally closing the CDR3 is absent here, so this likely arose from a read error. The chain links TRBV9 to TRBJ2-1; 9 bases align to TRBD2. Losses at the gene ends were 0 bases for V and 7 bases for J; bases not matched to a gene: 8. CDR3 size: 16 residues. Germline-derived CDR1 and CDR2 are SGDLS and YYNGEE. The CDR3 region has the DNA TGTGCCAGCAGCGTAGAGGCTAGCGGGAATTGGAATGAGCAGTTCCTC. Its protein is CASSVEASGNWNEQFL.

This sequence joins TRBV2 and TRBJ2-5; D is perhaps TRBD1 (5 bases). CDR3 length: 15 amino acids. The germline V gene has CDR1 SNHLY and CDR2 FYNNEI. The germline V and J ends were trimmed by 1 base and 5 bases, with 14 bases remaining between them. CDR3 protein: CASSEVQAGWETQYF. The CDR3 nucleotides read TGTGCCAGCAGTGAAGTCCAGGCAGGGTGGGAGACCCAGTACTTC. The variable domain in full, completed from reference TRBV2 and TRBJ2-5, reads EPEVTQTPSHQVTQMGQEVILRCVPISNHLYFYWYRQILGQKVEFLVSFYNNEISEKSEIFDDQFSVERPDGSNFTLKIRSTKLEDSAMYFCASSEVQAGWETQYFGPGTRLLVL.

V is TRBV3-1 and J is TRBJ1-2; D ambiguous. Germline values: CDR1 LGHDT, CDR2 YNNKEL (reference sequence). This CDR3 region has 19 residues. V was clipped by 1 base and J by 4 bases, with 25 bases between them. The CDR3 is CASSQGDGRRARVGYGYTF. The CDR3 nucleotides read TGTGCCAGCAGCCAAGGAGACGGGAGGCGTGCTCGAGTGGGCTATGGCTACACCTTC.